The rows below give T cell receptor beta chains drawn from one sample of a study of PD-1 and CTLA-4 blockade in melanoma. The assay was immunoSEQ multiplex PCR, and TCRdb's table has in-frame clones only and misses some. In the table there are around 31,000 clones, approximately 89% of which are singletons. Sample: CD8+ T cells from peripheral blood, taken from a patient given anti-PD-1 treatment. The receptors shown here come from a human donor with melanoma. CDR3s include the opening cysteine and the closing phenylalanine or tryptophan. Fields, in order: J gene, D gene, clone size, V gene, CDR3 protein, CDR3 DNA. A D gene is named only where the DNA matches it firmly. Size is stated for part of the rows, as once, few or many counts, or as a class when the clone is expanded.

TRBJ2-1 | - | - | TRBV6-2/TRBV6-3 | CASSYYSSYNEQFF | TGTGCCAGCAGTTATTACTCCTCCTACAATGAGCAGTTCTTC
TRBJ2-6 | - | - | TRBV2 | CASSELEENVLTF | TGTGCCAGCAGTGAACTAGAAGAAAACGTCCTGACTTTC
TRBJ2-1 | - | - | TRBV3-1/TRBV3-2 | CASSQESSESYNEQFF | TGTGCCAGCAGCCAAGAAAGCAGCGAATCCTACAATGAGCAGTTCTTC
TRBJ1-1 | TRBD1 | - | TRBV29-1 | CSALGQGFSEAFF | TGCAGCGCCCTAGGACAGGGCTTTTCTGAAGCTTTCTTT
TRBJ2-5 | TRBD2 | - | TRBV10-3 | CAISPLGLAGGVGKETQYF | TGTGCCATCAGTCCGCTGGGACTAGCGGGAGGAGTAGGGAAAGAGACCCAGTACTTC
TRBJ2-3 | - | once | TRBV30 | CAWSREGGTTDTQYF | TGTGCCTGGAGTAGAGAGGGGGGTACCACAGATACGCAGTATTTT
TRBJ1-1 | - | - | TRBV6-1 | CASSEDTEAFF | TGTGCCAGCAGTGAGGATACTGAAGCTTTCTTT
TRBJ1-6 | TRBD1 | - | TRBV9 | CASSSGQSNSPLHF | TGTGCCAGCAGCTCGGGACAGTCTAATTCACCCCTCCACTTT
TRBJ2-7 | TRBD1 | - | TRBV5-6 | CASSLGGTGSYEQYF | TGTGCCAGCAGCTTGGGTGGGACAGGTAGCTACGAGCAGTACTTC
TRBJ1-2 | - | - | TRBV7-8 | CASSFLVGSTPNYGYTF | TGTGCCAGCAGCTTCTTAGTGGGGTCTACGCCTAACTATGGCTACACCTTC
TRBJ2-7 | - | - | TRBV7-8 | CASSPARGVTYEQYF | TGTGCCAGCAGCCCCGCCCGCGGGGTAACCTACGAGCAGTACTTC
TRBJ1-4 | TRBD1 | - | TRBV2 | CASSPRQGADEKLFF | TGTGCCAGCAGTCCCCGACAGGGGGCCGATGAAAAACTGTTTTTT
TRBJ1-1 | TRBD1 | - | TRBV27 | CASSLGQGATEAFF | TGTGCCAGCAGTCTCGGACAGGGGGCTACTGAAGCTTTCTTT
TRBJ2-2 | - | - | TRBV3-1/TRBV3-2 | CASSQADRNTGELFF | TGTGCCAGCAGCCAGGCGGACAGGAACACCGGGGAGCTGTTTTTT
TRBJ2-2 | TRBD2 | - | TRBV6-1 | CASSELAGGPGELFF | TGTGCCAGCAGTGAACTAGCGGGAGGGCCCGGGGAGCTGTTTTTT
TRBJ1-3 | - | - | TRBV2 | CASYRVDGNTIYF | TGTGCCAGCTATAGGGTTGATGGAAACACCATATATTTT
TRBJ1-1 | TRBD1 | - | TRBV3-1/TRBV3-2 | CASSQDTGGETEAFF | TGTGCCAGCAGCCAAGATACAGGGGGGGAGACTGAAGCTTTCTTT
TRBJ1-1 | TRBD1 | once | TRBV29-1 | CSVEMTGGTEAFF | TGCAGCGTTGAGATGACAGGGGGAACTGAAGCTTTCTTT
TRBJ1-2 | TRBD1 | once | TRBV9 | CASSQGGGGAYGYTF | TGTGCCAGCAGCCAGGGGGGCGGTGGGGCCTATGGCTACACCTTC
TRBJ2-7 | - | once | TRBV27 | CASSLGQRYEQYF | TGTGCCAGCAGTCTCGGACAGCGATACGAGCAGTACTTC
TRBJ1-4 | TRBD1 | - | TRBV5-1 | CASSLTGAEKLFF | TGCGCCAGCAGCTTGACAGGGGCTGAAAAACTGTTTTTT
TRBJ2-3 | TRBD2 | - | TRBV27 | CASSLSGTSGYTDTQYF | TGTGCCAGCAGTTTATCGGGGACTAGCGGTTACACAGATACGCAGTATTTT
TRBJ2-5 | TRBD1 | - | TRBV5-1 | CASSLEGGSETQYF | TGCGCCAGCAGCTTGGAAGGGGGCTCAGAGACCCAGTACTTC
TRBJ1-2 | - | - | TRBV19 | CASSTPLTEANYGYTF | TGTGCCAGTAGTACACCTCTGACAGAGGCTAACTATGGCTACACCTTC
TRBJ1-4 | TRBD1 | - | TRBV30 | CAWTRGLANEKLFF | TGTGCCTGGACCAGGGGGCTAGCTAATGAAAAACTGTTTTTT
TRBJ2-3 | - | - | TRBV27 | CASKKDSTDTQYF | TGTGCCAGCAAGAAGGATAGCACAGATACGCAGTATTTT
TRBJ1-4 | - | - | TRBV15 | CATSTGQVAEKLFF | TGTGCCACCAGCACTGGCCAAGTGGCTGAAAAACTGTTTTTT